The 23 T cell receptor beta chains given below trace back to one sample, sequenced in a study of T cell responses to AZD1222 COVID-19 vaccine. TCRdb's table, derived via immunoSEQ multiplex PCR, lists solely in-frame clones and lacks some. The profile shows roughly 120,000 clones, about nine tenths of them singletons. Sample: peripheral blood, taken on day 0 of AZD1222 vaccination. These receptors all stem from an adult in good health.

J is TRBJ1-1 and V is TRBV12-3 or TRBV12-4, with 7 bases lining up with TRBD1. The CDR3 runs to 11 residues. The V and J ends lost 6 bases and 10 bases, in that order; junction bases with no gene match: 5. The CDR3 DNA is TGTGCCAGCAGATCCCGGGACAGAGCTTTCTTT. Amino acid sequence: CASRSRDRAFF.

The CDR3 sequence: CASSYEGTSVNEQYF. CDR3 sequence (DNA): TGTGCCAGCAGTTACGAAGGGACTAGCGTCAACGAGCAGTACTTC. This chain connects TRBV6-2 or TRBV6-3 to TRBJ2-7; 10 bases map to TRBD2. Germline V gene lookup returns CDR1 MNHEY and CDR2 SVGEGT. V lost 2 bases and J lost 5; bases outside the gene matches: 6. The CDR3 has 15 residues.

The chain carries TRBV28 and TRBJ2-7; D may be TRBD1 (5 bases). Trimming removed 6 bases at V and 6 bases at J, with 6 bases between. The germline V gene has CDR1 MDHEN and CDR2 SYDVKM. The CDR3 spans 10 residues. As DNA, the CDR3 is TGTGCCAGCAGAGGGGTCGAGCAGTACTTC. Its protein is CASRGVEQYF.

J is TRBJ2-6 and V is TRBV30; D is possibly TRBD1 (5 bases). Germline V gives CDR1 GTSNPN, CDR2 SVGIG (reference sequence). The CDR3 extends over 15 amino acids. V dropped 8 bases and J dropped 5 bases, with 19 bases sitting between them. The CDR3 DNA is TGTGCCGGGAACCCAGGGCGAGACTGGGCCAACGTCCTGACTTTC. Translating gives CAGNPGRDWANVLTF. Based on the CDR3 plus reference TRBV30 and TRBJ2-6, the full variable domain is SQTIHQWPATLVQPVGSPLSLECTVEGTSNPNLYWYRQAAGRGLQLLFYSVGIGQISSEVPQNLSASRPQDRQFILSSKKLLLSDSGFYLCAGNPGRDWANVLTFGAGSRLTVL.

The V call is TRBV7-9, the J call TRBJ2-1; D possibly matches TRBD1 or TRBD2 (5 bases each). Germline V gene sequence: CDR1 SEHNR, CDR2 FQNEAQ (reference sequence). The V end was cut by 0 bases, the J end by 15 bases, with 12 bases between. This CDR3 has 12 residues. The CDR3 here is CASSLAGAKAFF. The CDR3 coding sequence is TGTGCCAGCAGCTTAGCCGGGGCCAAGGCGTTCTTC.

This rearrangement joins TRBV28 to TRBJ1-5, with no clear D. This CDR3 contains 14 residues. V was shortened by 5 bases and J by 6 bases, with 14 bases between the two germline ends. CDR1 and CDR2 from the germline V gene are MDHEN and SYDVKM. CDR3 DNA: TGTGCCAGCAGTGTACCAGGTTTCGGTCAGCCCCAGCATTTT. This translates into CASSVPGFGQPQHF.

The rearrangement links TRBV18 to TRBJ2-7, with 9 bases fitting TRBD1. J lost 0 bases, V lost 2 bases, and 2 bases had no gene match. Looked up from germline, CDR1 is KGHSH and CDR2 is LQKENI. The CDR3 runs to 15 residues. The CDR3 here is CASSPDRGNSYEQYF. For the CDR3, the DNA is TGTGCCAGCTCACCAGACAGGGGGAACTCCTACGAGCAGTACTTC.

The chain combines TRBV29-1 with TRBJ2-1; a weak D match, TRBD1 (6 bases). Trimming pared 5 bases from V and 0 bases from J, leaving 11 bases between. This CDR3 is built from 14 residues. Germline loops: CDR1 SQVTM, CDR2 ANQGSEA. The DNA for the CDR3 is TGCAGCGTTAGGGGGAGTAGCTCCTACAATGAGCAGTTCTTC. It encodes CSVRGSSSYNEQFF.

This clone was detected once. The J gene is TRBJ1-3, the V gene TRBV5-1; 8 bases line up with TRBD1. The CDR3 runs to 12 residues. The V gene's germline CDR1 is SGHRS and CDR2 YFSETQ. The V segment lost 4 bases and the J segment 8 bases; nucleotides outside the gene matches: 2. Here the CDR3 DNA reads TGCGCCAGCAGCCCGACAGGGGACACCATATATTTT. It codes for CASSPTGDTIYF.

V and J are TRBV4-3 and TRBJ2-7; D might be TRBD1 (5 bases). The CDR3 has 16 residues. Germline V gene lookup returns CDR1 LGHNA and CDR2 YSLEER. V lost 1 base and J 0 bases, leaving 13 bases between the germline ends. The chain's CDR3 is CASSQATGYSSYEQYF. DNA of the CDR3: TGCGCCAGCAGCCAAGCCACAGGCTACAGCTCCTACGAGCAGTACTTC.

The J gene is TRBJ1-1, the V gene TRBV10-2, with 12 positions matching TRBD1. After removal of 6 bases from V and 6 bases from J, the junction contained 5 bases not matched to a gene. Germline lookup yields CDR1 WSHSY and CDR2 SAAADI. This CDR3 is 14 amino acids long. The CDR3 loop is CASRGTGGKAEAFF. The CDR3 DNA follows: TGCGCCAGCAGGGGGACAGGGGGCAAGGCTGAAGCTTTCTTT.

The chain couples TRBV9 to TRBJ2-1; TRBD2 matches 12 bases. The CDR3 is made up of 18 amino acids. Looked up from germline, CDR1 is SGDLS and CDR2 is YYNGEE. J was trimmed by 4 bases and V by 0 bases; bases with no gene match: 8. CDR3 loop: CASSVGGRLAGVYNEQFF. The CDR3 region has the DNA TGTGCCAGCAGCGTAGGGGGGCGACTAGCGGGAGTGTACAATGAGCAGTTCTTC.

The J gene is TRBJ1-4, the V gene TRBV19; no reliable D call. V was cut by 10 bases and J by 1 base, with 10 bases left in between. The CDR3 has 13 amino acids. Germline V gene lookup returns CDR1 LNHDA and CDR2 SQIVND (reference sequence). The DNA of the CDR3 is TGTGCCACCAAAGGGAGAACTAATGAAAAACTGTTTTTT. It encodes CATKGRTNEKLFF.

This chain uses TRBV19 with TRBJ1-5, with 7 nucleotides matching TRBD1. V lost 9 bases, J lost 4 bases, and 9 bases stayed unmatched. Germline V gene data show CDR1 as LNHDA and CDR2 as SQIVND (reference sequence). CDR3 length: 14 amino acids. The DNA for the CDR3 is TGTGCCAGCCGCCGGGACAGCCTTAATCAGCCCCAGCATTTT. It is translated as CASRRDSLNQPQHF.

The rearrangement joins TRBV5-1 to TRBJ1-5; 10 bases are a match to TRBD1. CDR3 length: 16 amino acids. Germline CDR1 is SGHRS and CDR2 is YFSETQ. Trimming cost V 0 bases and J 6 bases; bases outside gene matches: 6. This CDR3 reads CASSLEGTGVGQPQHF. Written as DNA, the CDR3 is TGCGCCAGCAGCTTGGAAGGGACAGGGGTGGGTCAGCCCCAGCATTTT.

As DNA, the CDR3 is TGTGCCAGCAGTCGGGAGGGGAGCTATGGCTACACCTTC. Amino acids: CASSREGSYGYTF. The chain links TRBV4-2 to TRBJ1-2, with TRBD1 as a possible D gene (5 bases). This CDR3 region has 13 residues. The V end was cut by 6 bases, the J end by 4 bases, with 12 bases between. Germline V gene data show CDR1 as LGHNA and CDR2 as YNFKEQ.

This clone appeared a single time. This sequence joins TRBV29-1 and TRBJ2-7; no reliable D call. Trimming removed 4 bases from V and 2 bases from J, with 9 bases in between. CDR3 length: 12 residues. CDR1 is SQVTM, CDR2 ANQGSEA, per germline. In nucleotides, the CDR3 is TGCAGCGTTGCCGAGAGACCCTACGAGCAGTACTTC. Translation gives CSVAERPYEQYF.

V usage is TRBV27 and J usage is TRBJ2-7; no firm D call. Germline CDR1 is MNHEY and CDR2 is SMNVEV (reference sequence). The CDR3 length is 10 residues. With 6 bases removed from V and 2 bases from J, the gap between germline ends came to 2 bases. The DNA for the CDR3 is TGTGCCAGCAGCACCTACGAGCAGTACTTC. The encoded protein is CASSTYEQYF.

This clone has only a few counts. This chain connects TRBV27 to TRBJ1-6; D gene uncertain. The V and J ends lost 8 bases and 5 bases respectively, with 19 bases between them. This CDR3 comprises 16 residues. Germline lookup yields CDR1 MNHEY and CDR2 SMNVEV (reference sequence). The CDR3 coding sequence is TGTGCCAGCCGACCTCGGGCAGTTTCCAATAATTCACCCCTCCACTTT. Protein: CASRPRAVSNNSPLHF.

CDR3 in amino acids: CASRETRDILYF. Written as DNA, the CDR3 is TGTGCCAGCAGAGAGACCCGGGACATCCTATATTTT. The chain employs TRBV28 and TRBJ1-3; TRBD1 might be the D (6 bases). Trimming shortened V by 6 bases and J by 14 bases, and 17 bases separated the two germline ends. The CDR3 has 12 amino acids. Germline V gene data show CDR1 as MDHEN and CDR2 as SYDVKM.

This clone appeared many times. This sequence joins TRBV7-2 and TRBJ2-2, with D tentatively TRBD1 (6 bases). This CDR3 region has 14 residues. Trimming took off 6 bases at V and 2 bases at J, with 10 bases between the two ends. Germline V gives CDR1 SGHTA, CDR2 FQGNSA. The CDR3 reads CASRLDRNTGELFF. The CDR3 DNA sequence: TGTGCCAGCAGATTGGACAGAAACACCGGGGAGCTGTTTTTT. Full variable domain (missing parts from reference TRBV7-2 and TRBJ2-2): GAGVSQSPSNKVTEKGKDVELRCDPISGHTALYWYRQSLGQGLEFLIYFQGNSAPDKSGLPSDRFSAERTGGSVSTLTIQRTQQEDSAVYLCASRLDRNTGELFFGEGSRLTVL.

This clone is medium-sized. The chain combines TRBV19 with TRBJ1-4; perhaps TRBD1 as D (6 bases). V lost 3 bases and J lost 8, with 10 bases in between. Germline values: CDR1 LNHDA, CDR2 SQIVND (reference sequence). The CDR3 has 13 amino acids. Here the CDR3 DNA reads TGTGCCAGTAGTATGACAGGCGGCGAAAAACTGTTTTTT. This gives the protein CASSMTGGEKLFF.

This clone appeared a single time. The chain has TRBV4-1 and TRBJ2-3; TRBD2 matches 7 bases. V lost 4 bases to trimming and J lost 5 bases; unmatched junction nucleotides: 12. Per germline, CDR1 MGHRA and CDR2 YSYEKL. The CDR3 covers 16 residues. The CDR3 DNA reads TGCGCCAGCAGCCCGCCCCTAAGCGGGGCAGGAGATACGCAGTATTTT. Translation: CASSPPLSGAGDTQYF.